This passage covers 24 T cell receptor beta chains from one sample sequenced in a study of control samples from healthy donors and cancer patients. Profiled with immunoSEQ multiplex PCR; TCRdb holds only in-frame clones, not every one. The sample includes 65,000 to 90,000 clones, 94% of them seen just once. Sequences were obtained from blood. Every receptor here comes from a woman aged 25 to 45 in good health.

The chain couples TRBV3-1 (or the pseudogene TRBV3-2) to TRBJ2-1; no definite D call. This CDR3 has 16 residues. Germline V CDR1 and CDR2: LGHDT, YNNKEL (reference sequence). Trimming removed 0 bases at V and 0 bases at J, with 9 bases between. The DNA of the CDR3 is TGTGCCAGCAGCCAAGAGGGTTATAGCTCCTACAATGAGCAGTTCTTC. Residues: CASSQEGYSSYNEQFF.

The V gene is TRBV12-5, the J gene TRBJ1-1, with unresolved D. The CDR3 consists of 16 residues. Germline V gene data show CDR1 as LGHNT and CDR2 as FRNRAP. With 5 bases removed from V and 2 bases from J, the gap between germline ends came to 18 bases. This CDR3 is CASGMFSGVRNTEAFF. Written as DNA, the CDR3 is TGTGCTAGTGGTATGTTTAGCGGGGTCCGAAACACTGAAGCTTTCTTT.

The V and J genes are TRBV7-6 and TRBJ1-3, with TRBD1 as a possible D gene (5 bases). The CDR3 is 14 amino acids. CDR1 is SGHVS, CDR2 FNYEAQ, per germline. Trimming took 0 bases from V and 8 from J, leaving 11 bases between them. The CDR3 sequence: CASSLAGEEDTIYF. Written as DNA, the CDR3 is TGTGCCAGCAGCTTAGCAGGGGAGGAAGACACCATATATTTT.

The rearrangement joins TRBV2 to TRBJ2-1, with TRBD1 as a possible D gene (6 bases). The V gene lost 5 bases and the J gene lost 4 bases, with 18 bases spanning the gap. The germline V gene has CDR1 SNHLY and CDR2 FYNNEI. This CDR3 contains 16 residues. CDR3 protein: CASSSPGLTGYNEQFF. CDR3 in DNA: TGTGCCAGCAGTTCACCCGGACTGACAGGATACAATGAGCAGTTCTTC.

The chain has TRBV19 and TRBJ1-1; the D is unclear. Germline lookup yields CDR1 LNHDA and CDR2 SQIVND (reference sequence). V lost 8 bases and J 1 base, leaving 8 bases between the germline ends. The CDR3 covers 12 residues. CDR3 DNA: TGTGCCAGTCTACAGAGGAACACTGAAGCTTTCTTT. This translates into CASLQRNTEAFF.

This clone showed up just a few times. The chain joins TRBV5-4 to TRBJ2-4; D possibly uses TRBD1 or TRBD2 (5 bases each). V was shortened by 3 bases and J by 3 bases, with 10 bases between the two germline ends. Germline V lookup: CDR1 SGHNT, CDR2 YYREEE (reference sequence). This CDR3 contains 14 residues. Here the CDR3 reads CASSSGTHKNIQYF. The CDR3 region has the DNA TGTGCCAGCAGCTCTGGGACGCACAAAAACATTCAGTACTTC.

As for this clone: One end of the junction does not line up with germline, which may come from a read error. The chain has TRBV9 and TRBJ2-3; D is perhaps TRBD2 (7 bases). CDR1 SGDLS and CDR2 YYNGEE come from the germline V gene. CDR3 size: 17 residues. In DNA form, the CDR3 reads TGTGCCCGCAGCGTAGAGGGGGGGGGACTGCCCTCGGATACGCAGTATTTT. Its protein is CARSVEGGGLPSDTQYF.

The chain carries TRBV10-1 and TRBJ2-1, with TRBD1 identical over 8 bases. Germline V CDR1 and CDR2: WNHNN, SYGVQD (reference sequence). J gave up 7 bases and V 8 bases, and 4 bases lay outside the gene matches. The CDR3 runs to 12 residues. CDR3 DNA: TGCGCCAGCGCCGACAGGGGAAATGAGCAGTTCTTC. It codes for CASADRGNEQFF.

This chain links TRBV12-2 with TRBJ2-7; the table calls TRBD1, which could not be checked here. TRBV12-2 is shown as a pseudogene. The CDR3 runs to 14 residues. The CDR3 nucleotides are TGTGCAAGTCGCCTTCAGGGGACGGCTAACGAGCAGTACGTC. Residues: CASRLQGTANEQYV.

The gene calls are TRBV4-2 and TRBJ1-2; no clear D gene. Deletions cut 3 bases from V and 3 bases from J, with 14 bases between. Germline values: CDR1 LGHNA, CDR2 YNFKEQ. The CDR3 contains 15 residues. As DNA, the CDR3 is TGTGCCAGCAGCCATCCGATGTCGACGGACTATGGCTACACCTTC. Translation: CASSHPMSTDYGYTF.

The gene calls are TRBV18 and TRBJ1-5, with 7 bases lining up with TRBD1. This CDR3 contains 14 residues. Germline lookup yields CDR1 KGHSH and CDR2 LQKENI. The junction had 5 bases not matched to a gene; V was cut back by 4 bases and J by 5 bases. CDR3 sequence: CASSQQGMDQPQHF. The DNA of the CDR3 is TGTGCCAGCTCACAACAGGGGATGGATCAGCCCCAGCATTTT. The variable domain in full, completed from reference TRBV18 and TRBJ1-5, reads NAGVMQNPRHLVRRRGQEARLRCSPMKGHSHVYWYRQLPEEGLKFMVYLQKENIIDESGMPKERFSAEFPKEGPSILRIQQVVRGDSAAYFCASSQQGMDQPQHFGDGTRLSIL.

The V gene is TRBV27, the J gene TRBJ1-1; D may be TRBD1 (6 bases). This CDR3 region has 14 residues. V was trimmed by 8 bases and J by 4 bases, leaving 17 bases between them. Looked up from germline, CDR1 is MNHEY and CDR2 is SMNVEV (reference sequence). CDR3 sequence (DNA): TGTGCCAGCGTACCGGGGGGGCTGGCCACTGAAGCTTTCTTT. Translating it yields CASVPGGLATEAFF.

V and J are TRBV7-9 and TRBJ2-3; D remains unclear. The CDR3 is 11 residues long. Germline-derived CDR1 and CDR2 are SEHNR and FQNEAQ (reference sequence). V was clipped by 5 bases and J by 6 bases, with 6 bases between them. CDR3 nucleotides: TGTGCCAGCAGCCCAGTGGATACGCAGTATTTT. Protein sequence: CASSPVDTQYF.

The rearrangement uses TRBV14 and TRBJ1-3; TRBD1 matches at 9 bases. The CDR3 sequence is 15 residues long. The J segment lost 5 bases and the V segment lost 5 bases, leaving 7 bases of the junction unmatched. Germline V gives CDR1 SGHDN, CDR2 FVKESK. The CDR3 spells CASSKDRGRRNTIYF. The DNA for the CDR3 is TGTGCCAGCAGCAAGGACAGGGGTCGACGAAACACCATATATTTT.

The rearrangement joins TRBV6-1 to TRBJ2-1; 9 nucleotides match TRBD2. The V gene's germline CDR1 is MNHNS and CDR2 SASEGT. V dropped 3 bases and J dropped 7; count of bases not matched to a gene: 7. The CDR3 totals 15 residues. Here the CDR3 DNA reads TGTGCCAGCAGTGACCGAAGCGGGGGGCCAAATGAGCAGTTCTTC. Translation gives CASSDRSGGPNEQFF.

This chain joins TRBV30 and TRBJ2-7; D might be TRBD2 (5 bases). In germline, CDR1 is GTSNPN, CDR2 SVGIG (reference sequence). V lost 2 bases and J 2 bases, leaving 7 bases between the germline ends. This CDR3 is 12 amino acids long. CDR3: CAWSPGTYEQYF. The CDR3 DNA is TGTGCCTGGAGTCCGGGAACCTACGAGCAGTACTTC. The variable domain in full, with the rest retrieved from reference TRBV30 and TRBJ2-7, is SQTIHQWPATLVQPVGSPLSLECTVEGTSNPNLYWYRQAAGRGLQLLFYSVGIGQISSEVPQNLSASRPQDRQFILSSKKLLLSDSGFYLCAWSPGTYEQYFGPGTRLTVT.

CDR3 sequence: CASSLGQSGTRSYGYTF. The CDR3 nucleotides read TGTGCCAGCAGCTTGGGACAGTCGGGGACACGATCCTATGGCTACACCTTC. This chain uses TRBV7-6 with TRBJ1-2; 7 bases fit TRBD1. CDR1 and CDR2 (germline): SGHVS, FNYEAQ. J lost 4 bases, V lost 3 bases, and 14 bases had no gene match. The CDR3 runs 17 residues.

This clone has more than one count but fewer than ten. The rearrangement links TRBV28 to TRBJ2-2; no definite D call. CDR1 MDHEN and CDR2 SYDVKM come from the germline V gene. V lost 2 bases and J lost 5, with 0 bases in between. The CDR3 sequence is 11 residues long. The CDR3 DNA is TGTGCCAGCAGTTTAACCGGGGAGCTGTTTTTT. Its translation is CASSLTGELFF.

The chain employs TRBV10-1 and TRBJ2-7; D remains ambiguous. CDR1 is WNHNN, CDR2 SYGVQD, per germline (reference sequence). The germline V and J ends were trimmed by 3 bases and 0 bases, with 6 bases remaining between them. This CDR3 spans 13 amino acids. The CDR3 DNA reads TGCGCCAGCAGTGACAGTAACTCCTACGAGCAGTACTTC. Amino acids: CASSDSNSYEQYF.

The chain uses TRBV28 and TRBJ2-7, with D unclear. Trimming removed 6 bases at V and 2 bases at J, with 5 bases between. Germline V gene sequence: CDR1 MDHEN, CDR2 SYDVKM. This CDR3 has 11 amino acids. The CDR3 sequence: CASSRTYEQYF. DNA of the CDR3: TGTGCCAGCAGCCGAACCTACGAGCAGTACTTC.

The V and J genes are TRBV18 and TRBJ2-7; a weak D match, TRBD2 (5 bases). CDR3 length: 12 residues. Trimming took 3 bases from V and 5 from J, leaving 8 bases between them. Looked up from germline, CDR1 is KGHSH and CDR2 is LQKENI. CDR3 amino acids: CASSPLGDEQYV. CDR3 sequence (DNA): TGTGCCAGCTCACCTCTCGGGGACGAGCAGTACGTC.

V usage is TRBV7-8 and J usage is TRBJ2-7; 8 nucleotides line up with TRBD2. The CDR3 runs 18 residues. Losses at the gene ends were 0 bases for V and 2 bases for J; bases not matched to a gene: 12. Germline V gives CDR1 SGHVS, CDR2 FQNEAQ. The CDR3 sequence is CASSLARGGGTQTYEQYV. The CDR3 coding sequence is TGTGCCAGCAGCTTAGCTCGCGGCGGGGGGACACAAACCTACGAGCAGTACGTC.

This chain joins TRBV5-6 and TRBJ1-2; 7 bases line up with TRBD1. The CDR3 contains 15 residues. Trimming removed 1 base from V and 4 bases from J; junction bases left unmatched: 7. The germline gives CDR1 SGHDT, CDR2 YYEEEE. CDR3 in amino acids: CASSLRGPGSYGYTF. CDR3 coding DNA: TGTGCCAGCAGCTTGAGGGGGCCAGGGTCCTATGGCTACACCTTC.

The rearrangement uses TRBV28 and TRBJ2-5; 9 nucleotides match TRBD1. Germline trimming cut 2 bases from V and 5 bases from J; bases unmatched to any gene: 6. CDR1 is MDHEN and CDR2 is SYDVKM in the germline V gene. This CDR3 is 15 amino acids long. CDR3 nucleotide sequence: TGTGCCAGCAGTTTAGTTACAGGGGGCGGTGAGACCCAGTACTTC. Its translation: CASSLVTGGGETQYF.